This TCR beta chain was recovered during a study of blood T cell repertoires in COVID-19. Study details: There were acute and convalescent COVID-19 samples, and they came from the United States, Italy and Spain.

Sequencing was performed with immunoSEQ multiplex PCR; in TCRdb, only in-frame clones are kept and a portion is missing. Altogether 80,000 to 90,000 clones are present, more than 75% being singletons, with the ten largest covering 1.2%. The V gene end was trimmed by 1 base and the J gene end by 7 bases; junction bases not matched to a gene: 3. The V gene's germline CDR1 is LGHDT and CDR2 YNNKEL (reference sequence). The CDR3 is 15 amino acids. The receptor was derived from a woman aged 80 or over with acute or convalescent COVID-19. This sequence joins TRBV3-1 (or the pseudogene TRBV3-2) and TRBJ2-2; 10 bases are shared with TRBD2. Sequenced: peripheral blood. Written as DNA, the CDR3 is TGTGCCAGCAGCCAAGCGGGGACTAGCGTCGGGGAGCTGTTTTTT. Its protein is CASSQAGTSVGELFF.